Listed below are T cell receptor beta chains from one sample, sequenced in a study of blood T cell repertoires in COVID-19. Sequenced by immunoSEQ multiplex PCR; TCRdb stores in-frame clones only, minus some. The table includes over 100,000 clones, roughly 87% detected once. Material for sequencing was peripheral blood. The receptors here all came from a man older than 75 with acute or convalescent COVID-19. The CDR3 runs from the conserved cysteine through the conserved F or W. The D gene is left open where the match is weak.

J gene: TRBJ2-7; V gene: TRBV18; D gene: NA; CDR3 protein: CASSPGEGQSYEQYF
J gene: TRBJ2-5; V gene: TRBV19; D gene: TRBD2; CDR3 protein: CASSIRTSGQETQYF
J gene: TRBJ1-6; V gene: TRBV6-2/TRBV6-3; D gene: TRBD1; CDR3 protein: CASSPTGGNSPLHF
J gene: TRBJ1-4; V gene: TRBV5-1; D gene: NA; CDR3 protein: CASSLRTPGAPNEKLFF
J gene: TRBJ2-6; V gene: TRBV5-1; D gene: TRBD1; CDR3 protein: CASSGGQLSGANVLTF
J gene: TRBJ2-7; V gene: TRBV9; D gene: TRBD1; CDR3 protein: CASSVGVGQGSYEQYF
J gene: TRBJ2-1; V gene: TRBV2; D gene: TRBD2; CDR3 protein: CASSEAELARNEQFF
J gene: TRBJ1-2; V gene: TRBV6-6; D gene: NA; CDR3 protein: CASSSQGFYGYTF
J gene: TRBJ1-2; V gene: TRBV12-3/TRBV12-4; D gene: NA; CDR3 protein: CASTDNPTGGYTF
J gene: TRBJ2-5; V gene: TRBV5-4; D gene: TRBD2; CDR3 protein: CASSPGGQRGQETQYF
J gene: TRBJ2-7; V gene: TRBV3-1/TRBV3-2; D gene: TRBD1; CDR3 protein: CASSGRDRGYEQYF
J gene: TRBJ2-7; V gene: TRBV23-1; D gene: TRBD1; CDR3 protein: CASSQSRGQGVGEQYF
J gene: TRBJ1-2; V gene: TRBV2; D gene: TRBD1; CDR3 protein: CASSVTGAYGYTF
J gene: TRBJ2-2; V gene: TRBV28; D gene: NA; CDR3 protein: CASRTGGGELFF
J gene: TRBJ2-7; V gene: TRBV7-2; D gene: NA; CDR3 protein: CASSFQGGFDEQYF
J gene: TRBJ1-1; V gene: TRBV3-1/TRBV3-2; D gene: NA; CDR3 protein: CASSQGPGNTEAFF
J gene: TRBJ2-7; V gene: TRBV21-1; D gene: NA; CDR3 protein: CASRQTGYFNEQYF
J gene: TRBJ1-6; V gene: TRBV10-1; D gene: TRBD1; CDR3 protein: CASSEVCRDRVSSPLHF
J gene: TRBJ2-4; V gene: TRBV28; D gene: NA; CDR3 protein: CASSGRAGVDIQYF
J gene: TRBJ1-5; V gene: TRBV30; D gene: TRBD1; CDR3 protein: CAWTVQGTQPQHF
J gene: TRBJ2-1; V gene: TRBV7-8; D gene: TRBD2; CDR3 protein: CASSPSSGSGHNEQFF
J gene: TRBJ1-5; V gene: TRBV4-3; D gene: TRBD1; CDR3 protein: CASSQDPATGVRQPQHF
J gene: TRBJ1-5; V gene: TRBV18; D gene: TRBD1; CDR3 protein: CASSPATGGMGNQPQHF
J gene: TRBJ1-1; V gene: TRBV19; D gene: NA; CDR3 protein: CASSIVPGRSTEAFF
J gene: TRBJ1-6; V gene: TRBV27; D gene: NA; CDR3 protein: CASSLAGQTTSPLHF
J gene: TRBJ1-1; V gene: TRBV6-5; D gene: NA; CDR3 protein: CASSYNPETEAFF
J gene: TRBJ1-2; V gene: TRBV28; D gene: NA; CDR3 protein: CASSLGGPYGYTF
J gene: TRBJ2-7; V gene: TRBV27; D gene: NA; CDR3 protein: CASSLVGSPYEQYF
J gene: TRBJ1-2; V gene: TRBV6-2/TRBV6-3; D gene: NA; CDR3 protein: CASSNRDYGYTF
J gene: TRBJ2-1; V gene: TRBV3-1/TRBV3-2; D gene: TRBD2; CDR3 protein: CASSHTLARSYNEQFF
J gene: TRBJ1-4; V gene: TRBV29-1; D gene: TRBD1; CDR3 protein: CSVSGSGGGEKLFF
J gene: TRBJ1-5; V gene: TRBV15; D gene: NA; CDR3 protein: CATTRGRGYQPQHF